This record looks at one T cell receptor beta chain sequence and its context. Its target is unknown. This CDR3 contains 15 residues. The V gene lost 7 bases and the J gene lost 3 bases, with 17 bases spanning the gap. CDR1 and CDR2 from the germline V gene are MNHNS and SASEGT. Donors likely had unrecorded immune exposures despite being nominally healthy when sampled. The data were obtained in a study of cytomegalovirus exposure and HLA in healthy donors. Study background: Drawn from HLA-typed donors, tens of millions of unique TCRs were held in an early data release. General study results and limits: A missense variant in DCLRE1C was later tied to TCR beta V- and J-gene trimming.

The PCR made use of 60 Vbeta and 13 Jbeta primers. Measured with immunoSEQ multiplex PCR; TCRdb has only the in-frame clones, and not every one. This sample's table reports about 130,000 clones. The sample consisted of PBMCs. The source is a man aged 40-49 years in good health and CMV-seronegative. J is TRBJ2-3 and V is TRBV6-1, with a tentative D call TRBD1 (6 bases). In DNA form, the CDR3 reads TGTGCCAGCACTACTCAGGGGTGGGGAACAGATACGCAGTATTTT. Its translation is CASTTQGWGTDTQYF.